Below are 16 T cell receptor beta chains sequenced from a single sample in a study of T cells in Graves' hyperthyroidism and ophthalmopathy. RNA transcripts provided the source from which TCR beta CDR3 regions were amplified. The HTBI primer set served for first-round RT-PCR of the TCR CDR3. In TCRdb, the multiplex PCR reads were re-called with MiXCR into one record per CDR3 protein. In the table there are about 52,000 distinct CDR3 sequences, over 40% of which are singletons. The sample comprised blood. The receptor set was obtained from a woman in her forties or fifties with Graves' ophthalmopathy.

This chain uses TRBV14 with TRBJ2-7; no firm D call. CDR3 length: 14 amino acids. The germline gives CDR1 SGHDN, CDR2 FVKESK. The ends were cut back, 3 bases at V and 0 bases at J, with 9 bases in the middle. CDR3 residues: CASSHPILSYEQYF. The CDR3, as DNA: TGTGCCAGCAGCCACCCCATCCTCTCCTACGAGCAGTACTTC. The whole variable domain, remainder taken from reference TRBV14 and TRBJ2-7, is EAGVTQFPSHSVIEKGQTVTLRCDPISGHDNLYWYRRVMGKEIKFLLHFVKESKQDESGMPNNRFLAERTGGTYSTLKVQPAELEDSGVYFCASSHPILSYEQYFGPGTRLTVT.

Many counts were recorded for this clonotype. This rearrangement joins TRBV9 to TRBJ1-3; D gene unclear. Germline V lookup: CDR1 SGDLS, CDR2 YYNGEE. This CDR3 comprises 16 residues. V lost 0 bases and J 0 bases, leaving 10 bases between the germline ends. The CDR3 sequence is CASSVDLGTSGNTIYF. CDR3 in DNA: TGTGCCAGCAGCGTAGATTTGGGAACCTCTGGAAACACCATATATTTT.

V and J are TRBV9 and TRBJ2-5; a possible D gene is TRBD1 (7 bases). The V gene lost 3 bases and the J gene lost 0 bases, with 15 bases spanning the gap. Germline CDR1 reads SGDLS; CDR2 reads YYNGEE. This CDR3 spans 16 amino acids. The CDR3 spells CASSAQGGGHQETQYF. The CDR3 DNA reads TGTGCCAGCAGCGCCCAGGGGGGAGGTCACCAAGAGACCCAGTACTTC.

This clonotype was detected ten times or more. CDR3 nucleotide sequence: TGCAGTGCTAGAGTGCCCTTCGGTGGCGGGAGTGCCTACGAGCAGTACTTC. Amino acid sequence: CSARVPFGGGSAYEQYF. The rearrangement uses TRBV20-1 and TRBJ2-7; TRBD2 matches at 7 bases. Germline V CDR1 and CDR2: DFQATT, SNEGSKA (reference sequence). V was clipped by 1 base and J by 2 bases; unmatched bases: 14. The CDR3 is 17 residues long.

The CDR3 nucleotides are TGCAGTGCTACAGGGACTAGCGGGGGTCGGCGGGCCTACGAGCAGTACTTC. It translates to CSATGTSGGRRAYEQYF. The chain links TRBV20-1 to TRBJ2-7, with 14 bases that match TRBD2. The CDR3 is 17 amino acids. Germline-derived CDR1 and CDR2 are DFQATT and SNEGSKA (reference sequence). The V gene end was trimmed by 4 bases and the J gene end by 2 bases; junction bases not matched to a gene: 10.

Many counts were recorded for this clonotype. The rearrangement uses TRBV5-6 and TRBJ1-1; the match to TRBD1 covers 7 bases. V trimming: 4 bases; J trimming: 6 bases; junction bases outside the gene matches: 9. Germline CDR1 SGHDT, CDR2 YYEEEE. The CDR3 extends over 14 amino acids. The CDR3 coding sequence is TGTGCCAGCAGCCTAACTCAGGGGGTCGCTGAAGCTTTCTTT. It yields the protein CASSLTQGVAEAFF.

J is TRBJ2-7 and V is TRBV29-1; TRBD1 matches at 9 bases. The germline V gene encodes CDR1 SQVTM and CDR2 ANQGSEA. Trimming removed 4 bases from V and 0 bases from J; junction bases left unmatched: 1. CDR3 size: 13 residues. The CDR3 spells CSVVDRGSYEQYF. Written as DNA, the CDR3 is TGCAGCGTTGTGGACAGGGGCTCCTACGAGCAGTACTTC.

The CDR3 spells CSARDMSRETTYEQYF. Here the CDR3 DNA reads TGCAGTGCTAGAGACATGAGCAGGGAGACTACCTACGAGCAGTACTTC. This chain connects TRBV20-1 to TRBJ2-7; D may match TRBD1 or TRBD2 (5 bases each). Looked up from germline, CDR1 is DFQATT and CDR2 is SNEGSKA (reference sequence). CDR3 length equals 16 residues. The V end lost 0 bases, the J end lost 2 bases, and 17 bases lay between the germline ends.

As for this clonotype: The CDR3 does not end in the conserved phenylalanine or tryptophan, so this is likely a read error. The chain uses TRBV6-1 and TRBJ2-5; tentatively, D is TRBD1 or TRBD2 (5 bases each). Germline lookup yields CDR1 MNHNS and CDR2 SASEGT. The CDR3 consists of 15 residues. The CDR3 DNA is TGTGCCGGCAGTGACCGGGACGGATACCAAGAGACCCAGTACCTC. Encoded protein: CAGSDRDGYQETQYL.

The CDR3 DNA reads as TGCAGTGCTAGTCCTAGCGGGACTTCGGGGGAGCTGTTTTTT. Its translation: CSASPSGTSGELFF. The chain couples TRBV20-1 to TRBJ2-2; 9 bases align to TRBD2. J was trimmed by 8 bases and V by 3 bases; bases with no gene match: 7. This CDR3 contains 14 residues. From germline, CDR1 is DFQATT and CDR2 SNEGSKA (reference sequence).

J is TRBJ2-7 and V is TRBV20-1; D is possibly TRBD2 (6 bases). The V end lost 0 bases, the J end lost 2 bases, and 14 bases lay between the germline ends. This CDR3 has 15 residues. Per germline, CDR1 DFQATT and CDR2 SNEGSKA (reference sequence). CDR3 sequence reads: CSAREVLSGAYEQYF. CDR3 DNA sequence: TGCAGTGCTAGAGAGGTGTTATCGGGAGCCTACGAGCAGTACTTC.

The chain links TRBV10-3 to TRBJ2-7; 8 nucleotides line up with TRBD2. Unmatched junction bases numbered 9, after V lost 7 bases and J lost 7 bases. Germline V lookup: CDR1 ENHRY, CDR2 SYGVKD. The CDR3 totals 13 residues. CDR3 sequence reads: CAITPSGPLEQYF. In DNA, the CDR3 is TGTGCCATCACCCCTAGCGGGCCCCTTGAGCAGTACTTC.

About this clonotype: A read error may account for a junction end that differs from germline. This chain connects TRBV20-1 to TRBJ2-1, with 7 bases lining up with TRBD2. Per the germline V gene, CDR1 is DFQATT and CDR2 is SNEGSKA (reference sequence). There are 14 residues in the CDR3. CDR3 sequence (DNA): TGCAGTGCTACCCGGGGGGAGTCCTACATTGAGCAGTCCTTC. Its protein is CSATRGESYIEQSF.

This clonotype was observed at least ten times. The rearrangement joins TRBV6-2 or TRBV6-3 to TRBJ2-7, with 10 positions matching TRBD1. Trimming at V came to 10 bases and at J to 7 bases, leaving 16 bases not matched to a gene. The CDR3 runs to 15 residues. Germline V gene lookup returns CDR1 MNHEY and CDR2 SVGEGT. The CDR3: CATIRDRGVLGEQYF. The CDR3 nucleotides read TGTGCCACCATCCGGGACAGGGGCGTTTTAGGGGAGCAGTACTTC.

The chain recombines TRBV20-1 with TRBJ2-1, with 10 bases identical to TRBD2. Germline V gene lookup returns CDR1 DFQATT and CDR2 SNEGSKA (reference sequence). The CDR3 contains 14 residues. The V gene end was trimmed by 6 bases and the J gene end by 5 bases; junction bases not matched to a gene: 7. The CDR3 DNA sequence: TGCAGTGCACTTGAAAGCGGGAGGGACAATGAGCAGTTCTTC. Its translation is CSALESGRDNEQFF.

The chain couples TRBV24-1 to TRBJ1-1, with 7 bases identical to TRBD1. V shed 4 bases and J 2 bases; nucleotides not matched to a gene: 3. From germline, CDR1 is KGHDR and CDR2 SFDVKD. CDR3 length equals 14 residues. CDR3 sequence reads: CATSDYRGNTEAFF. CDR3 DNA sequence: TGTGCCACCAGTGACTACAGGGGCAACACTGAAGCTTTCTTT.